These T cell receptor beta chains were read from a single sample in a study of CD8+CD57+ T cells in acquired aplastic anemia. One entry per CDR3 protein, called by TCRdb with MiXCR from the reads. The sample lists about 210,000 distinct CDR3 sequences; almost 35% were seen once. The sample taken for sequencing was sorted CD4+, CD8+, or CD8+CD57+ T cells (not recorded which) from PBMCs. The receptors were sampled from a human donor in good health, serving as a control. Each CDR3 is given with its conserved first and last residue. D genes are given only for firm matches. Only part of the rows carry a size: once, few, many, or a class if the clone is expanded.

TRBJ2-7 TRBV19 TRBD1 NA CASRGQGISEQYF TGTGCCAGTAGAGGACAGGGGATAAGCGAGCAGTACTTC
TRBJ2-3 TRBV25-1 TRBD1 once CASSPPSPQGGTDTQYF TGTGCCAGCTCACCACCGAGCCCACAGGGGGGTACAGATACGCAGTATTTT
TRBJ1-5 TRBV2 NA many CASSDRIRQPQHF TGTGCCAGCAGTGACAGAATCCGTCAGCCCCAGCATTTT
TRBJ2-3 TRBV5-4 TRBD2 NA CASSLLAGTIDTQYF TGTGCCAGCAGCTTACTAGCGGGGACCATAGATACGCAGTATTTT
TRBJ2-1 TRBV24-1 NA NA CATSDLALPYNEQFF TGTGCCACCAGTGATTTAGCGCTGCCCTACAATGAGCAGTTCTTC
TRBJ2-5 TRBV6-6 NA NA CASSAGQTQYF TGTGCCAGCAGTGCCGGACAGACCCAGTACTTC
TRBJ2-3 TRBV12-5 NA few CASGLPLVNTQYF TGTGCTAGTGGTTTGCCCTTAGTGAATACGCAGTATTTT
TRBJ2-7 TRBV10-1 TRBD1 NA CASSESEAGGTYEQYF TGCGCCAGCAGTGAGTCTGAAGCAGGGGGAACCTACGAGCAGTACTTC
TRBJ2-5 TRBV2 TRBD2 many CASSDPSGVETQYF TGTGCCAGCAGTGATCCTAGCGGGGTGGAGACCCAGTACTTC
TRBJ1-2 TRBV7-9 TRBD1 many CASSAIGTEYGYTF TGTGCCAGCAGCGCGATCGGGACAGAGTATGGCTACACCTTC
TRBJ1-1 TRBV10-3 NA NA CAIGGRGRGEAFF TGTGCCATCGGGGGCCGGGGTCGCGGTGAAGCTTTCTTT
TRBJ1-1 TRBV6-5 NA many CASSYSMNTEAFF TGTGCCAGCAGTTACTCGATGAACACTGAAGCTTTCTTT
TRBJ2-7 TRBV4-1 TRBD1 few CASRQVMVTGGGAYEQYF TGCGCCAGCCGCCAGGTCATGGTGACAGGGGGTGGGGCCTACGAGCAGTACTTC
TRBJ1-2 TRBV5-1 NA NA CASQELTGANYGYTF TGCGCCAGCCAGGAGCTTACGGGTGCTAACTATGGCTACACCTTC
TRBJ1-6 TRBV6-5 TRBD1 NA CASSLQGQNNSPLHF TGTGCCAGCAGCCTACAGGGACAGAATAATTCACCCCTCCACTTT
TRBJ1-6 TRBV11-2 NA NA CVSSPLRGPDSPLHF TGTGTCAGCAGCCCCCTTCGAGGCCCGGATTCACCCCTCCACTTT